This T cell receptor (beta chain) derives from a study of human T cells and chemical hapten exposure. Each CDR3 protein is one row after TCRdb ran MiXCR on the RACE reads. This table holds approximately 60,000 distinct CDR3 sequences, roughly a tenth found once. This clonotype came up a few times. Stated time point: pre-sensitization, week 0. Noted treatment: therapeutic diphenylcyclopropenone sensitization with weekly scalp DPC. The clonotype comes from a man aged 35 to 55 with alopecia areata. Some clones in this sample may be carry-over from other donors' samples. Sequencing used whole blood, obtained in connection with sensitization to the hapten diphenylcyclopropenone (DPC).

The CDR3 sequence: CASSDRGLNQPQHF. DNA for the CDR3: TGTGCCAGCAGCGACAGGGGATTAAATCAGCCCCAGCATTTT. V gene TRBV3-1 combines with J gene TRBJ1-5; TRBD1 aligns across 8 bases. CDR3 length equals 14 residues. Germline CDR1 reads LGHDT; CDR2 reads YNNKEL (reference sequence). V was clipped by 5 bases and J by 4 bases; unmatched bases: 4. The full variable domain, with the rest looked up from reference TRBV3-1 and TRBJ1-5, is DTAVSQTPKYLVTQMGNDKSIKCEQNLGHDTMYWYKQDSKKFLKIMFSYNNKELIINETVPNRFSPKSPDKAHLNLHINSLELGDSAVYFCASSDRGLNQPQHFGDGTRLSIL.